This is a list of T cell receptor beta chains from one sample in a study of blood T cell repertoires in COVID-19. TCRdb's copy holds only in-frame clones and misses some; the assay was immunoSEQ multiplex PCR. This sample carries 300,000 to 400,000 clones, around 90% of them seen once, and the ten largest clones take around 2.8%. Sequencing input: peripheral blood. These receptors came from a woman between 25 and 40 years old with COVID-19, enrolled during active disease. Both conserved end residues are part of each CDR3. The order of the fields is J gene, clone size, V gene, D gene, CDR3 protein, CDR3 DNA. D genes are given only for firm matches. Where a row states a size, it is once, few, many or the class of an expanded clone; other rows omit it.

j_call: TRBJ1-1; clone_size: .; v_call: TRBV5-1; d_call: .; cdr3_aa: CASSLLAMNTEAFF; cdr3_nt: TGCGCCAGCAGCTTGCTGGCAATGAACACTGAAGCTTTCTTT
j_call: TRBJ1-5; clone_size: .; v_call: TRBV18; d_call: .; cdr3_aa: CASSPGTTLSNQPQHF; cdr3_nt: TGTGCCAGCTCACCTGGGACAACGCTTAGCAATCAGCCCCAGCATTTT
j_call: TRBJ1-2; clone_size: .; v_call: TRBV28; d_call: TRBD1; cdr3_aa: CASRQTGVGGYTF; cdr3_nt: TGTGCCAGCAGGCAGACAGGGGTGGGGGGCTACACCTTC
j_call: TRBJ1-2; clone_size: .; v_call: TRBV11-2; d_call: .; cdr3_aa: CASTVGGGRGYTF; cdr3_nt: TGTGCCAGCACCGTAGGGGGGGGACGAGGCTACACCTTC
j_call: TRBJ2-7; clone_size: .; v_call: TRBV6-5; d_call: TRBD2; cdr3_aa: CASTTTSGGAREQYF; cdr3_nt: TGTGCCAGCACTACGACTAGCGGGGGGGCACGAGAGCAGTACTTC
j_call: TRBJ2-1; clone_size: .; v_call: TRBV24-1; d_call: TRBD2; cdr3_aa: CATSLGTSGGGNYNEQFF; cdr3_nt: TGTGCCACCAGTCTTGGGACTAGCGGGGGGGGCAACTACAATGAGCAGTTCTTC
j_call: TRBJ2-2; clone_size: .; v_call: TRBV27; d_call: .; cdr3_aa: CASSWGANTGELFF; cdr3_nt: TGTGCCAGCAGTTGGGGAGCCAACACCGGGGAGCTGTTTTTT
j_call: TRBJ1-5; clone_size: .; v_call: TRBV28; d_call: TRBD1; cdr3_aa: CAGSGTGDQPQHF; cdr3_nt: TGTGCCGGCAGCGGGACAGGAGATCAGCCCCAGCATTTT
j_call: TRBJ1-6; clone_size: once; v_call: TRBV4-3; d_call: .; cdr3_aa: CASSQDIASADNSPLHF; cdr3_nt: TGCGCCAGCAGCCAAGATATAGCTTCCGCCGATAATTCACCCCTCCACTTT
j_call: TRBJ2-5; clone_size: .; v_call: TRBV5-1; d_call: TRBD1; cdr3_aa: CASSNQGAETQYF; cdr3_nt: TGCGCCAGCAGCAACCAGGGGGCTGAGACCCAGTACTTC
j_call: TRBJ2-3; clone_size: once; v_call: TRBV5-1; d_call: .; cdr3_aa: CASSFWADTQYF; cdr3_nt: TGCGCCAGCAGCTTTTGGGCCGATACGCAGTATTTT
j_call: TRBJ1-5; clone_size: once; v_call: TRBV15; d_call: .; cdr3_aa: CATSRSQGPQPQHF; cdr3_nt: TGTGCCACCAGCAGATCTCAGGGCCCCCAGCCCCAGCATTTT
j_call: TRBJ1-5; clone_size: .; v_call: TRBV7-2; d_call: .; cdr3_aa: CASSLGGVGNQPQHF; cdr3_nt: TGTGCCAGCAGCTTAGGGGGCGTTGGCAATCAGCCCCAGCATTTT
j_call: TRBJ1-1; clone_size: .; v_call: TRBV2; d_call: .; cdr3_aa: CASTTGQQNTEAFF; cdr3_nt: TGTGCCAGCACCACGGGACAACAAAACACTGAAGCTTTCTTT
j_call: TRBJ2-6; clone_size: .; v_call: TRBV6-2/TRBV6-3; d_call: TRBD1; cdr3_aa: CASSYVPGQGAAGANVLTF; cdr3_nt: TGTGCCAGCAGTTACGTTCCGGGACAGGGGGCCGCTGGGGCCAACGTCCTGACTTTC
j_call: TRBJ2-3; clone_size: once; v_call: TRBV2; d_call: .; cdr3_aa: CASSAPSTDTQYF; cdr3_nt: TGTGCCAGCAGTGCCCCGTCCACAGATACGCAGTATTTT
j_call: TRBJ2-1; clone_size: .; v_call: TRBV5-4; d_call: .; cdr3_aa: CASSPRPGANEQFF; cdr3_nt: TGTGCCAGCAGCCCTAGACCAGGGGCCAATGAGCAGTTCTTC
j_call: TRBJ2-2; clone_size: .; v_call: TRBV3-1/TRBV3-2; d_call: TRBD1; cdr3_aa: CASSFGTGATGELFF; cdr3_nt: TGTGCCAGCAGCTTCGGGACAGGGGCCACCGGGGAGCTGTTTTTT
j_call: TRBJ2-1; clone_size: .; v_call: TRBV2; d_call: .; cdr3_aa: CASSFSTSWDEQFF; cdr3_nt: TGTGCCAGCTCTTTCTCCACTAGCTGGGATGAGCAGTTCTTC
j_call: TRBJ2-1; clone_size: .; v_call: TRBV15; d_call: TRBD2; cdr3_aa: CATSRDNSGSEQFF; cdr3_nt: TGTGCCACCAGCAGAGATAATAGCGGGTCGGAGCAGTTCTTC
j_call: TRBJ2-5; clone_size: .; v_call: TRBV6-2/TRBV6-3; d_call: .; cdr3_aa: CASSYRKEPETQYF; cdr3_nt: TGTGCCAGCAGTTACCGAAAGGAGCCAGAGACCCAGTACTTC
j_call: TRBJ2-5; clone_size: .; v_call: TRBV7-2; d_call: .; cdr3_aa: CASSFTGRTDYPETQYF; cdr3_nt: TGTGCCAGCAGCTTTACGGGACGTACGGACTACCCAGAGACCCAGTACTTC
j_call: TRBJ2-3; clone_size: .; v_call: TRBV2; d_call: TRBD2; cdr3_aa: CASSVLAGAHTDTQYF; cdr3_nt: TGTGCCAGCAGTGTATTAGCGGGGGCACACACAGATACGCAGTATTTT
j_call: TRBJ2-1; clone_size: .; v_call: TRBV9; d_call: TRBD2; cdr3_aa: CASSASSGRRNEQFF; cdr3_nt: TGTGCCAGCAGCGCTTCTAGCGGGAGACGCAATGAGCAGTTCTTC
j_call: TRBJ2-7; clone_size: .; v_call: TRBV12-3/TRBV12-4; d_call: .; cdr3_aa: CASSLGSLYEQYF; cdr3_nt: TGTGCCAGCAGTTTAGGTTCCCTTTACGAGCAGTACTTC
j_call: TRBJ2-5; clone_size: .; v_call: TRBV24-1; d_call: .; cdr3_aa: CATSDTQGRGETQYF; cdr3_nt: TGTGCCACCAGTGATACCCAAGGGAGAGGGGAGACCCAGTACTTC
j_call: TRBJ1-2; clone_size: once; v_call: TRBV19; d_call: .; cdr3_aa: CASYDRSNYGYTF; cdr3_nt: TGTGCCAGCTATGACAGGAGTAACTATGGCTACACCTTC
j_call: TRBJ1-1; clone_size: .; v_call: TRBV5-4; d_call: .; cdr3_aa: CASSLDSNRALNTEAFF; cdr3_nt: TGTGCCAGCAGCTTGGACTCAAACAGAGCTTTGAACACTGAAGCTTTCTTT
j_call: TRBJ2-4; clone_size: .; v_call: TRBV21-1; d_call: .; cdr3_aa: CASSDSPKNIQYF; cdr3_nt: TGTGCCAGCAGTGACAGCCCCAAAAACATTCAGTACTTC
j_call: TRBJ2-1; clone_size: .; v_call: TRBV3-1/TRBV3-2; d_call: .; cdr3_aa: CASSQHLQTRREDNEQFF; cdr3_nt: TGTGCCAGCAGCCAACACCTGCAAACTAGGAGGGAGGACAATGAGCAGTTCTTC
j_call: TRBJ2-7; clone_size: .; v_call: TRBV6-2/TRBV6-3; d_call: TRBD1; cdr3_aa: CASSYSSRTGAREQYF; cdr3_nt: TGTGCCAGCAGTTACTCGAGTCGGACAGGGGCGCGCGAGCAGTACTTC
j_call: TRBJ2-6; clone_size: once; v_call: TRBV19; d_call: TRBD2; cdr3_aa: CASSRVAGAGANVLTF; cdr3_nt: TGTGCCAGTAGTCGGGTAGCGGGAGCTGGGGCCAACGTCCTGACTTTC
j_call: TRBJ1-2; clone_size: .; v_call: TRBV5-5; d_call: .; cdr3_aa: CASNREREGYTF; cdr3_nt: TGTGCCAGCAACAGGGAGAGGGAGGGCTACACCTTC
j_call: TRBJ2-1; clone_size: .; v_call: TRBV28; d_call: TRBD1; cdr3_aa: CASRRDRGQYEQFF; cdr3_nt: TGTGCCAGCAGACGAGACAGGGGACAATATGAGCAGTTCTTC
j_call: TRBJ2-1; clone_size: .; v_call: TRBV10-1; d_call: TRBD1; cdr3_aa: CASSESGTGDDEQFF; cdr3_nt: TGCGCCAGCAGTGAGTCGGGGACAGGGGACGATGAGCAGTTCTTC
j_call: TRBJ1-5; clone_size: .; v_call: TRBV28; d_call: .; cdr3_aa: CASSFGGPPAQLQHF; cdr3_nt: TGTGCCAGCAGTTTTGGTGGGCCCCCCGCGCAGCTCCAGCATTTT
j_call: TRBJ2-3; clone_size: .; v_call: TRBV2; d_call: .; cdr3_aa: CASSNTDTQYF; cdr3_nt: TGTGCCAGCTCAAACACAGATACGCAGTATTTT
j_call: TRBJ2-1; clone_size: .; v_call: TRBV2; d_call: .; cdr3_aa: CASLLAAGPYNEQFF; cdr3_nt: TGTGCCAGCCTCCTGGCGGCGGGACCCTACAATGAGCAGTTCTTC